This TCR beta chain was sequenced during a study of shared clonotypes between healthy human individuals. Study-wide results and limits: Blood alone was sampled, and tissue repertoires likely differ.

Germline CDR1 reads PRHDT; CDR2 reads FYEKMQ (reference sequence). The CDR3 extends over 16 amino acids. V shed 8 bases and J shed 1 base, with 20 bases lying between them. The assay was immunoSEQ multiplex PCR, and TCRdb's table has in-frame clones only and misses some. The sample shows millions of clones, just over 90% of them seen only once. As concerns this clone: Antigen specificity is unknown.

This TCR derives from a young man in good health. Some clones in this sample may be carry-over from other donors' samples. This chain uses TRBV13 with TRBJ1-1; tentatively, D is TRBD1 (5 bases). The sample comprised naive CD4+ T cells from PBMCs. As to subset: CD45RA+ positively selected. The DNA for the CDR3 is TGTGCCAGCGAGGGGATCCTCCCGGAGCCGAACACTGAAGCTTTCTTT. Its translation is CASEGILPEPNTEAFF. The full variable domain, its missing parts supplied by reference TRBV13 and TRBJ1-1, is AAGVIQSPRHLIKEKRETATLKCYPIPRHDTVYWYQQGPGQDPQFLISFYEKMQSDKGSIPDRFSAQQFSDYHSELNMSSLELGDSALYFCASEGILPEPNTEAFFGQGTRLTVV.